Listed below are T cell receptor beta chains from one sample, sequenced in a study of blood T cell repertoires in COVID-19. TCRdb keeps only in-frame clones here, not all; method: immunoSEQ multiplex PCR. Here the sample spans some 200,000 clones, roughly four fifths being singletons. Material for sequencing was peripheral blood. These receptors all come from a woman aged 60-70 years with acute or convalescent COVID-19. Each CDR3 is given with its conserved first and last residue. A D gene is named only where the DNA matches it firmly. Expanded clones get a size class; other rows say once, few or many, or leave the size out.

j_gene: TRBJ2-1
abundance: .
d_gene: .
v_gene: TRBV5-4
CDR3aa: CASSLGPPPYNEQFF
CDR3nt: TGTGCCAGCAGCTTGGGGCCGCCACCCTACAATGAGCAGTTCTTC

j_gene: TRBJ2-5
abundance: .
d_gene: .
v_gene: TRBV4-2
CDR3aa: CASSQVFMGPRKQETQYF
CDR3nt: TGTGCCAGCAGCCAAGTCTTTATGGGGCCGAGAAAACAAGAGACCCAGTACTTC

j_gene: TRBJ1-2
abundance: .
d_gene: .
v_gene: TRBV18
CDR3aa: CASSPQNGAYGYTF
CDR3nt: TGTGCCAGCTCACCACAAAACGGTGCTTATGGCTACACCTTC

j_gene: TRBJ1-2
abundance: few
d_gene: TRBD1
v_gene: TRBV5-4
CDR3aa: CASSPEPLGDRGKGYTF
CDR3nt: TGTGCCAGCAGCCCAGAGCCCCTTGGGGACAGGGGGAAAGGCTACACCTTC

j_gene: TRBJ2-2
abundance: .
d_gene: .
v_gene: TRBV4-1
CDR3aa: CASSQDDRPSTGELFF
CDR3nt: TGCGCCAGCAGCCAAGACGACAGACCTAGCACCGGGGAGCTGTTTTTT

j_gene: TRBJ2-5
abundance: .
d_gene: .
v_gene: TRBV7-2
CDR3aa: CASSLAGAVRETQYF
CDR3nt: TGTGCCAGCAGCTTAGCGGGGGCTGTCCGAGAGACCCAGTACTTC

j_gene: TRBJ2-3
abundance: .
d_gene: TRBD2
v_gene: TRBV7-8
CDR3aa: CASKTSGGSDTQYF
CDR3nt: TGTGCCAGCAAGACTAGCGGGGGATCAGATACGCAGTATTTT

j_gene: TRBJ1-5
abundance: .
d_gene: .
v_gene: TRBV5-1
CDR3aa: CASSLDTGFNQPQHF
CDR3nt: TGCGCCAGCAGCCTAGATACAGGGTTCAATCAGCCCCAGCATTTT

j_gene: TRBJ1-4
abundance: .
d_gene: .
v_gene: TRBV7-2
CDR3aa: CASSRNRGFREKLFF
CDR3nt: TGTGCCAGCAGCCGTAATAGAGGATTTCGGGAAAAACTGTTTTTT

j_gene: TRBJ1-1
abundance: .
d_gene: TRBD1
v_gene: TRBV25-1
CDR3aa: CASSARDRTEAFF
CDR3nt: TGTGCCAGCAGTGCCCGGGACAGGACTGAAGCTTTCTTT

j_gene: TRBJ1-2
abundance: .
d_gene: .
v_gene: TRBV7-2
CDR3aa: CASSFRQAQGYTF
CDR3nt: TGTGCCAGCAGCTTCAGGCAGGCGCAGGGCTACACCTTC

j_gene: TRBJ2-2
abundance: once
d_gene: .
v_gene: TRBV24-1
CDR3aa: CATSSRGFTGELFF
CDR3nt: TGTGCCACCAGTTCCAGGGGCTTCACCGGGGAGCTGTTTTTT

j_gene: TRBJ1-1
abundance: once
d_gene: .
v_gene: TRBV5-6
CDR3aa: CASSLEWRARMNTEAFF
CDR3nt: TGTGCCAGCAGCTTGGAGTGGAGGGCAAGGATGAACACTGAAGCTTTCTTT

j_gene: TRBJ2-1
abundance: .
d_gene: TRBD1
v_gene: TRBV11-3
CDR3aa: CASSNRDRGRGEQFF
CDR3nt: TGTGCCAGCAGCAACAGGGACAGGGGGCGGGGTGAGCAGTTCTTC

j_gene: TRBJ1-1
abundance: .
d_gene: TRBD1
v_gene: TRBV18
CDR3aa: CASSSLSTGDSNTEAFF
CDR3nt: TGTGCCAGCTCAAGCTTAAGTACAGGGGATTCGAACACTGAAGCTTTCTTT

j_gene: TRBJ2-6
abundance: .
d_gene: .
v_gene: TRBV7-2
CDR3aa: CASSLWLSGANVLTF
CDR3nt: TGTGCCAGCAGCTTATGGCTCTCTGGGGCCAACGTCCTGACTTTC

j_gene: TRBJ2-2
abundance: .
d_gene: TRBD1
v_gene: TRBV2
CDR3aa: CASSTGGVGPTSPGELFF
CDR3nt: TGTGCCAGCAGTACAGGGGGCGTTGGCCCGACTAGCCCCGGGGAGCTGTTTTTT

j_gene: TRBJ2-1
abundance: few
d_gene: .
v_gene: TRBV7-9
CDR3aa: CASPGNSGEQFF
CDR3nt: TGTGCCAGCCCAGGAAATAGCGGTGAGCAGTTCTTC

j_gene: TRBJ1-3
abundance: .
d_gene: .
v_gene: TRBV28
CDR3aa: CASSNGGVNSGNTIYF
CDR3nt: TGTGCCAGCAGTAATGGGGGGGTCAACTCTGGAAACACCATATATTTT

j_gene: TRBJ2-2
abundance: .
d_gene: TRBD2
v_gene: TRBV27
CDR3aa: CARSGGANRRRAGELFF
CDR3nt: TGTGCCAGGTCGGGGGGGGCAAACCGGAGGCGCGCCGGGGAGCTGTTTTTT

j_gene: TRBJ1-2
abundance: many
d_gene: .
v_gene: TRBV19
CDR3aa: CASSTGDHFYGYTF
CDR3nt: TGTGCCAGTAGTACCGGGGATCACTTCTATGGCTACACCTTC

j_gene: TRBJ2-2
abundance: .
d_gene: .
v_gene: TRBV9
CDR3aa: CASSTTGELFF
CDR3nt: TGTGCCAGCAGTACTACCGGGGAGCTGTTTTTT

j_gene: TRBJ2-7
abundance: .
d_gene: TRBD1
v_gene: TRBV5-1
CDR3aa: CASSLGGTGNEQYF
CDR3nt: TGCGCCAGCAGCTTGGGAGGGACAGGGAACGAGCAGTACTTC